This T cell receptor beta chain was captured in a study of CD8+CD57+ T cells in acquired aplastic anemia. Study-wide findings and caveats: Roughly 31 CD8+ CDR3 sequences occurred in both the patients and the controls.

Previously, flow cytometry had revealed CD8+CD57+ cell expansion in the patients chosen for sequencing. The use of genomic DNA as template underpinned the TCR beta VDJ and CDR3 profiling. In TCRdb, the reads were re-called with MiXCR into one record per CDR3 protein. This table has 120,000 or so distinct CDR3 sequences, less than 50% appearing once. As for this clonotype: Its specificity is unknown.

This TCR was recovered from a human donor with aplastic anemia. Sequencing was done on a sample of sorted CD4+, CD8+, or CD8+CD57+ T cells (not recorded which) from PBMCs.

For the CDR3, the DNA is TGTGCCAGCAGCCCCGTGAGGAGGCGAACCACGAACACTGAAGCTTTCTTT. Its protein product is CASSPVRRRTTNTEAFF. This chain links TRBV11-1 with TRBJ1-1, with D unresolved. From germline, CDR1 is SGHAT and CDR2 FQDESV (reference sequence). Trimming removed 5 bases from V and 1 base from J, with 20 bases in between. This CDR3 comprises 17 residues. Variable domain in full (rest from reference TRBV11-1 and TRBJ1-1): EAEVAQSPRYKITEKSQAVAFWCDPISGHATLYWYRQILGQGPELLVQFQDESVVDDSQLPKDRFSAERLKGVDSTLKIQPAELGDSAMYLCASSPVRRRTTNTEAFFGQGTRLTVV.